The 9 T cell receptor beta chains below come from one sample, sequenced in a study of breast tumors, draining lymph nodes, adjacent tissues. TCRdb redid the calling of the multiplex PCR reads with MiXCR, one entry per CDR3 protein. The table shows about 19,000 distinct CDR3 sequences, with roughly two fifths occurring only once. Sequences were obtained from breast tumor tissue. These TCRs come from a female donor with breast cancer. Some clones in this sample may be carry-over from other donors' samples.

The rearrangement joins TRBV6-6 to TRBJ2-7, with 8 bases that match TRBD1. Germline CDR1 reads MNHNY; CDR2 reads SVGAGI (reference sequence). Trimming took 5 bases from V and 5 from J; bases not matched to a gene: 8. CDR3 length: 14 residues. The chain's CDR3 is CASSHGDRGHEQYF. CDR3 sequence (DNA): TGTGCCAGCAGTCACGGTGACAGGGGCCACGAGCAGTACTTC.

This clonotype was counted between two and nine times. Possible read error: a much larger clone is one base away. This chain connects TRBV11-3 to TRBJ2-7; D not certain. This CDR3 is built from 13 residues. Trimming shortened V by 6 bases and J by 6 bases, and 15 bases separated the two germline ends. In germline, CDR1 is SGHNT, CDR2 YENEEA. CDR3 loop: CASREGSTPEQYF. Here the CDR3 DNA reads TGTGCCAGCAGAGAAGGGTCGACCCCCGAGCAGTACTTC.

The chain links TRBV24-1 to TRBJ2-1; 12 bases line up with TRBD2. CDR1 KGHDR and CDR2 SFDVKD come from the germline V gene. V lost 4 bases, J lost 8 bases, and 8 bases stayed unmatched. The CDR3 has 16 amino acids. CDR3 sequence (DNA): TGTGCCACCAGTGACCACACTAGCGGGAGGCCCTATGAGCAGTTCTTC. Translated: CATSDHTSGRPYEQFF.

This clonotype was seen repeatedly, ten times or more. Here the CDR3 DNA reads TGTGCCAGCAGTGAAGGGGTCCGACGCTCTGGAAACACCATATATTTT. Its protein product is CASSEGVRRSGNTIYF. The chain recombines TRBV6-1 with TRBJ1-3, with D uncertain. V was trimmed by 1 base and J by 0 bases, leaving 10 bases between them. This CDR3 comprises 16 residues. CDR1 and CDR2 (germline): MNHNS, SASEGT.

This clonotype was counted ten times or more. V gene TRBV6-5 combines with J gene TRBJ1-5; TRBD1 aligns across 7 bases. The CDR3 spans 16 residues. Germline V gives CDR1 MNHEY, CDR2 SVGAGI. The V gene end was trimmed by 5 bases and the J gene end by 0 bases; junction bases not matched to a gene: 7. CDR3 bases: TGTGCCAGCAGTCTTTCAGGGGGGGGTAGCAATCAGCCCCAGCATTTT. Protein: CASSLSGGGSNQPQHF.

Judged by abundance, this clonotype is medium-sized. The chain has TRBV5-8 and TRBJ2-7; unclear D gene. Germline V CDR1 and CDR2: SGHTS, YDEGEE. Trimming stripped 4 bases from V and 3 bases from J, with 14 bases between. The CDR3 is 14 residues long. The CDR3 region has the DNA TGTGCCAGCAGCGTCGCGAAGAATCGCTACGAGCAGTACTTC. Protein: CASSVAKNRYEQYF. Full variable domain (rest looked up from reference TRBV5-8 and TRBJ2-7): EAGVTQSPTHLIKTRGQQATLRCSPISGHTSVYWYQQALGLGLQFLLWYDEGEERNRGNFPPRFSGRQFPNYSSELNVNALELEDSALYLCASSVAKNRYEQYFGPGTRLTVT.

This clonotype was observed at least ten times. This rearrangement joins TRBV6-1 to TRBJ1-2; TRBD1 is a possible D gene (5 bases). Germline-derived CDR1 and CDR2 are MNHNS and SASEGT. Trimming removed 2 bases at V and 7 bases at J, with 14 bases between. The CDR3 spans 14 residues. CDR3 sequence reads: CASSERRGEGGYTF. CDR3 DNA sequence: TGTGCCAGCAGTGAAAGGAGGGGCGAGGGTGGCTACACCTTC.

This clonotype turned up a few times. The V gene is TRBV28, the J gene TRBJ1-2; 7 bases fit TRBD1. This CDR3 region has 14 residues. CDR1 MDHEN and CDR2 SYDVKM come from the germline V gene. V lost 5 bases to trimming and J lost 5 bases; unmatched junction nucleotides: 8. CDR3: CASSPTGTDYGYTF. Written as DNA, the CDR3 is TGTGCCAGCAGTCCCACCGGGACAGATTATGGCTACACCTTC.

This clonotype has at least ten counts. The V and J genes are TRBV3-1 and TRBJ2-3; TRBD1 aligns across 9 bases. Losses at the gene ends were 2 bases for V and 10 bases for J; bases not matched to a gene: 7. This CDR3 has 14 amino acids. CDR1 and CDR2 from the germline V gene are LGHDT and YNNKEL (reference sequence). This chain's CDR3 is CASSQPTGTGPQYF. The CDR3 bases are TGTGCCAGCAGCCAACCCACCGGGACAGGGCCGCAGTATTTT.